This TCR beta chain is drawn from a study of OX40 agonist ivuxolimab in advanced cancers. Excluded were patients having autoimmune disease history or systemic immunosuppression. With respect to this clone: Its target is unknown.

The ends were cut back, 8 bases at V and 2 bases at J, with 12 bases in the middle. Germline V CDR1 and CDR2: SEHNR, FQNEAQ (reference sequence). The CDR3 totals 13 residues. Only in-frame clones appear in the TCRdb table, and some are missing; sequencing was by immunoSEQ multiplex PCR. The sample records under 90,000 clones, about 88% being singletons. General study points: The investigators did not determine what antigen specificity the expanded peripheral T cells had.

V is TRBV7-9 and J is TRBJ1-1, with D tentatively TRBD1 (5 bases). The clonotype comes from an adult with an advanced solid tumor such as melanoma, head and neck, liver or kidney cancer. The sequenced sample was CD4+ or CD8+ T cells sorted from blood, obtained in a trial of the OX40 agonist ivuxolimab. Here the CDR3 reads CASDQGTNTEAFF. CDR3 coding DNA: TGTGCCAGCGACCAGGGAACAAACACTGAAGCTTTCTTT.